This is a list of T cell receptor beta chains from one sample in a study of siplizumab effects on memory and regulatory T cells. The data were produced by immunoSEQ multiplex PCR, yet TCRdb's version contains in-frame clones alone and is incomplete. The sample includes 100,000 to 120,000 clones, roughly 91% of them seen just once. Sequencing used CD4+ T cells sorted from blood. The receptors were sampled from a human donor in good health. Each CDR3 is given with its conserved first and last residue. The D gene is left open where the match is weak. Clone size is stated in some rows and not others, as once, few, many or a class when expanded.

j_call | v_call | clone_size | d_call | cdr3_aa | cdr3_nt
TRBJ1-1 | TRBV30 | once | TRBD1 | CAWDRVRTEAFF | TGTGCCTGGGACAGGGTGCGCACTGAAGCTTTCTTT
TRBJ2-2 | TRBV19 | once | . | CASSQGGGISGELFF | TGTGCCAGTAGCCAGGGAGGGGGCATAAGCGGGGAGCTGTTTTTT
TRBJ2-7 | TRBV27 | . | TRBD2 | CASRPLASGVKSYEQYF | TGTGCCAGCAGGCCTCTTGCTAGCGGGGTGAAGTCCTACGAGCAGTACTTC
TRBJ1-1 | TRBV7-9 | . | . | CASSPGGTEAFF | TGTGCCAGCAGCCCCGGTGGCACTGAAGCTTTCTTT
TRBJ1-1 | TRBV5-1 | . | . | CASSMNTEAFF | TGCGCCAGCTCTATGAACACTGAAGCTTTCTTT
TRBJ2-2 | TRBV7-3 | . | TRBD2 | CASSLAGGTTGELFF | TGTGCCAGCAGCCTAGCGGGAGGGACCACCGGGGAGCTGTTTTTT
TRBJ1-5 | TRBV30 | . | . | CAWSPGAYQPQHF | TGTGCCTGGAGTCCAGGGGCCTATCAGCCCCAGCATTTT
TRBJ2-1 | TRBV9 | once | . | CASSSDYYNEQFF | TGTGCCAGCAGCTCCGACTATTACAATGAGCAGTTCTTC
TRBJ1-1 | TRBV7-8 | once | . | CASSPTAMENTEAFF | TGTGCCAGCAGCCCAACTGCAATGGAGAACACTGAAGCTTTCTTT
TRBJ1-1 | TRBV7-2 | once | . | CASSPGRGLRSTEAFF | TGTGCCAGCAGCCCAGGACGGGGCCTAAGGAGCACTGAAGCTTTCTTT
TRBJ2-7 | TRBV27 | . | . | CATAKSTGTQYF | TGTGCCACAGCGAAATCGACCGGGACACAGTACTTC
TRBJ2-5 | TRBV19 | . | TRBD1 | CASSIGQGAETQYF | TGTGCCAGTAGTATAGGACAGGGGGCAGAGACCCAGTACTTC
TRBJ2-1 | TRBV18 | . | . | CASSPERLGSYNEQFF | TGTGCCAGCTCACCTGAGCGTCTAGGCTCCTACAATGAGCAGTTCTTC
TRBJ2-3 | TRBV7-9 | . | . | CASSPYDGAREYF | TGTGCCAGCAGCCCCTACGATGGAGCGAGGGAGTATTTT
TRBJ1-2 | TRBV9 | . | . | CASGQRERGYTF | TGTGCCAGCGGACAACGGGAACGGGGCTACACCTTC
TRBJ2-5 | TRBV7-3 | . | . | CASSLASGSGTQYF | TGTGCCAGCAGCCTAGCGAGTGGGTCGGGGACCCAGTACTTC
TRBJ2-2 | TRBV19 | . | TRBD1 | CASSIKAGGPGELFF | TGTGCCAGTAGTATAAAGGCAGGGGGACCCGGGGAGCTGTTTTTT
TRBJ1-2 | TRBV5-1 | . | TRBD1 | CASSPTGQGYGYTF | TGCGCCAGCAGCCCTACTGGACAGGGGTATGGCTACACCTTC
TRBJ1-2 | TRBV6-5 | . | TRBD1 | CASRDRGPWDGYTF | TGTGCCAGCAGGGACAGGGGCCCTTGGGATGGCTACACCTTC
TRBJ2-4 | TRBV9 | . | . | CASSVGQGLAKNIQYF | TGTGCCAGCAGCGTAGGACAGGGACTAGCCAAAAACATTCAGTACTTC
TRBJ2-6 | TRBV11-2 | . | . | CASSLAFRAAGANVLTF | TGTGCCAGCAGCCTGGCCTTTAGGGCAGCTGGGGCCAACGTCCTGACTTTC
TRBJ2-7 | TRBV27 | . | TRBD1 | CASSLGPGTATYEQYF | TGTGCCAGCAGTCTTGGTCCGGGGACAGCAACCTACGAGCAGTACTTC
TRBJ1-5 | TRBV18 | . | . | CASSPDRNQPQHF | TGTGCCAGCTCCCCGGACAGAAATCAGCCCCAGCATTTT
TRBJ1-1 | TRBV29-1 | once | . | CSVEDVIRSGVATEAFF | TGCAGCGTTGAAGATGTAATCAGGAGCGGTGTGGCCACTGAAGCTTTCTTT
TRBJ2-7 | TRBV18 | . | . | CASSPPGQQGTDEQYF | TGTGCCAGCTCACCACCGGGGCAACAGGGCACCGACGAGCAGTACTTC
TRBJ2-7 | TRBV30 | . | . | CAWSVGVYEQYF | TGTGCCTGGAGTGTAGGGGTTTACGAGCAGTACTTC
TRBJ2-1 | TRBV5-1 | . | . | CASSQGETRSSYNEQFF | TGCGCCAGCAGCCAAGGGGAGACCCGGAGCTCCTACAATGAGCAGTTCTTC
TRBJ2-2 | TRBV27 | . | TRBD2 | CASSLGSGGNTGELFF | TGTGCCAGCAGTTTAGGTAGCGGGGGGAACACCGGGGAGCTGTTTTTT